Presented here are 13 T cell receptor beta chains from one specimen sequenced in a study of technical replicates of blood from several donors. Using immunoSEQ multiplex PCR, the repertoire was profiled, and TCRdb retains in-frame clones only, with some absent. The data hold 70,000 to 95,000 clones, with 95% to 98% observed a single time. Sequencing input: T cells isolated from PBMCs. These receptors were collected from a human donor in good health.

The rearrangement joins TRBV28 to TRBJ1-4; TRBD1 is a possible D gene (5 bases). The V gene's germline CDR1 is MDHEN and CDR2 SYDVKM. CDR3 length: 14 residues. Trimming pared 8 bases from V and 8 bases from J, leaving 18 bases between. CDR3 coding DNA: TGTGCCAGCTCATCTGGGCAGGGAGGGGAAAAACTGTTTTTT. Translated, it gives CASSSGQGGEKLFF.

V is TRBV2 and J is TRBJ2-1; 8 bases align to TRBD1. The germline CDR1 and CDR2 sequences are SNHLY and FYNNEI. There are 14 residues in the CDR3. Trimming took 3 bases from V and 7 from J; bases not matched to a gene: 5. The CDR3 sequence is CASSDRTGINEQFF. The CDR3, as DNA: TGTGCCAGCAGTGACCGGACAGGGATAAATGAGCAGTTCTTC.

The chain uses TRBV25-1 and TRBJ2-3; the match to TRBD2 covers 7 bases. Trimming at V came to 8 bases and at J to 8 bases, leaving 4 bases not matched to a gene. The CDR3 consists of 11 residues. CDR1 is MGHDK and CDR2 is SYGVNS in the germline V gene. The CDR3 region is CASGGGLTQYF. Here the CDR3 DNA reads TGTGCCAGCGGGGGGGGACTTACGCAGTATTTT.

CDR3 coding DNA: TGCGCCAGCAACTCGGGACTTCCCAGCTCCTACAATGAGCAGTTCTTC. Amino acids: CASNSGLPSSYNEQFF. The chain uses TRBV5-1 and TRBJ2-1, with D perhaps TRBD2 (6 bases). Trimming took off 6 bases at V and 0 bases at J, with 16 bases between the two ends. This CDR3 comprises 16 residues. Germline V lookup: CDR1 SGHRS, CDR2 YFSETQ. Together with reference TRBV5-1 and TRBJ2-1, the CDR3 gives the full variable domain: KAGVTQTPRYLIKTRGQQVTLSCSPISGHRSVSWYQQTPGQGLQFLFEYFSETQRNKGNFPGRFSGRQFSNSRSEMNVSTLELGDSALYLCASNSGLPSSYNEQFFGPGTRLTVL.

Only one count was recorded for this clone. The chain has TRBV6-5 and TRBJ2-7, with a weak D call TRBD1 (5 bases). This CDR3 contains 13 residues. Trimming left V 2 bases short and J 5 bases short, with 10 bases between. Germline values: CDR1 MNHEY, CDR2 SVGAGI. The CDR3 spells CASSYKGVDEQYF. The CDR3 DNA reads as TGTGCCAGCAGTTACAAAGGGGTTGACGAGCAGTACTTC.

This chain uses TRBV28 with TRBJ2-3; 11 bases map to TRBD2. The CDR3 is made up of 16 amino acids. The junction had 5 bases not matched to a gene; V was cut back by 2 bases and J by 4 bases. Per germline, CDR1 MDHEN and CDR2 SYDVKM. CDR3 coding DNA: TGTGCCAGCAGTTTAGAACTAGCGGGAGCGGCAGATACGCAGTATTTT. It codes for CASSLELAGAADTQYF.

This chain uses TRBV2 with TRBJ2-5, with D maybe TRBD1 (6 bases). CDR1 and CDR2 (germline): SNHLY, FYNNEI. The length of the CDR3 is 13 residues. The V end lost 10 bases, the J end lost 5 bases, and 17 bases lay between the germline ends. For the CDR3, the DNA is TGTGCCACCCCACAGGGACACATGGAGACCCAGTACTTC. This translates into CATPQGHMETQYF.

V gene TRBV18 combines with J gene TRBJ1-1; TRBD1 matches at 9 bases. Germline CDR1 reads KGHSH; CDR2 reads LQKENI. CDR3 length: 16 amino acids. V shed 3 bases and J 5 bases; nucleotides not matched to a gene: 10. The DNA of the CDR3 is TGTGCCAGCTCACCGGCGGGACAGGGTGTTGGGACTGAAGCTTTCTTT. Translation: CASSPAGQGVGTEAFF.

This rearrangement joins TRBV2 to TRBJ2-2; no clear D. V was pared by 6 bases and J by 5 bases, with 4 bases between. This CDR3 comprises 11 residues. Germline CDR1 reads SNHLY; CDR2 reads FYNNEI. CDR3 in DNA: TGTGCCAGCAGCCATACCGGGGAGCTGTTTTTT. This codes for CASSHTGELFF.

The table lists this clone with a count of one. This rearrangement joins TRBV5-5 to TRBJ1-2; 9 positions match TRBD1. CDR3 length: 14 residues. With V trimmed by 4 bases and J by 8 bases, 9 bases remained unmatched. From germline, CDR1 is SGHKS and CDR2 YYEKEE (reference sequence). CDR3 coding DNA: TGTGCCAGCAGCAGTCCGGGACAGGGTACAGGCTACACCTTC. Its protein is CASSSPGQGTGYTF.

This clone has only one observation. The chain is built from TRBV14 and TRBJ2-1; tentatively, D is TRBD1 (6 bases). The CDR3 covers 16 residues. Germline values: CDR1 SGHDN, CDR2 FVKESK. Trimming cost V 0 bases and J 3 bases, with 12 bases left between them. CDR3 nucleotide sequence: TGTGCCAGCAGCCAAGATATACCCAGGGGCTACAATGAGCAGTTCTTC. Protein sequence: CASSQDIPRGYNEQFF.

This chain uses TRBV7-9 with TRBJ2-7; a possible D gene is TRBD1 (5 bases). The germline V gene encodes CDR1 SEHNR and CDR2 FQNEAQ (reference sequence). V lost 6 bases, J lost 5 bases, and 14 bases lay in between. The length of the CDR3 is 13 residues. CDR3 DNA sequence: TGTGCCAGCAGGGTACAAGTAGGGGACGAGCAGTACTTC. This codes for CASRVQVGDEQYF.

This sequence joins TRBV27 and TRBJ1-1, with D possibly being TRBD1 (5 bases). CDR3 length equals 14 residues. The germline V and J ends were trimmed by 3 bases and 6 bases, with 14 bases remaining between them. CDR1 is MNHEY, CDR2 SMNVEV, per germline (reference sequence). Here the CDR3 DNA reads TGTGCCAGCAGTTTCGGAGGGGTTGCATCTGAAGCTTTCTTT. Encoded protein: CASSFGGVASEAFF.